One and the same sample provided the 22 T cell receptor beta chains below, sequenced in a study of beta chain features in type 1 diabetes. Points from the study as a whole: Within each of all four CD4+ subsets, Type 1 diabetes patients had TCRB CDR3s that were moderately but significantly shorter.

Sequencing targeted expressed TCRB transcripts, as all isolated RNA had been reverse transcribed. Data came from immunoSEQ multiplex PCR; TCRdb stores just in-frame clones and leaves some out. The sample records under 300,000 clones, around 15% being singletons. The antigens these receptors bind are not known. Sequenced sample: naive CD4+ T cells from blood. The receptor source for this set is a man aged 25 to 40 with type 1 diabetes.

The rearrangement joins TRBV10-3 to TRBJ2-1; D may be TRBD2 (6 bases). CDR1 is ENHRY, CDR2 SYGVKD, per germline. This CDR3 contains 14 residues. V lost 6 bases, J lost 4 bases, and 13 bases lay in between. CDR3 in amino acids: CAIRSSADYNEQFF. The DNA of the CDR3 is TGTGCCATCAGATCTAGCGCGGATTACAATGAGCAGTTCTTC.

The DNA of the CDR3 is TGTGCCAGCAGCCTCACTAGCGTCAGTCACAATGAGCAGTTCTTC. Translation gives CASSLTSVSHNEQFF. The chain has TRBV7-3 and TRBJ2-1; TRBD2 agrees at 7 bases. The CDR3 totals 15 residues. The ends lost 5 bases at V and 5 bases at J; junction bases unmatched: 9. Germline V gene sequence: CDR1 SGHTA, CDR2 FQGTGA.

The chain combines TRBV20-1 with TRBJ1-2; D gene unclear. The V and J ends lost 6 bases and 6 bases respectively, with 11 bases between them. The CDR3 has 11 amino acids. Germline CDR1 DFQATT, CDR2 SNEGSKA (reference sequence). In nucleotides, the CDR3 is TGCAGTGCCCGACCGGGAGATGGCTACACCTTC. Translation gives CSARPGDGYTF.

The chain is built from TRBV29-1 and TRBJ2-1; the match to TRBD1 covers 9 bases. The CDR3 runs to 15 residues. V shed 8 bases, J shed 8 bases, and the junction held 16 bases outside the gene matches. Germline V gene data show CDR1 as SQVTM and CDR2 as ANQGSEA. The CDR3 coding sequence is TGCAGCTCTCGGACAGGGGCCCCCGGTAGGTATGAGCAGTTCTTC. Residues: CSSRTGAPGRYEQFF.

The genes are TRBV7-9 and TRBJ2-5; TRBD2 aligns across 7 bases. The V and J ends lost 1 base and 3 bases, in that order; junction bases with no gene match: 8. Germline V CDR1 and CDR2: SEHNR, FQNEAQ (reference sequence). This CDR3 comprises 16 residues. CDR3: CASSLVALAAKETQYF. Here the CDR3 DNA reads TGTGCCAGCAGCTTAGTCGCTCTAGCGGCTAAAGAGACCCAGTACTTC.

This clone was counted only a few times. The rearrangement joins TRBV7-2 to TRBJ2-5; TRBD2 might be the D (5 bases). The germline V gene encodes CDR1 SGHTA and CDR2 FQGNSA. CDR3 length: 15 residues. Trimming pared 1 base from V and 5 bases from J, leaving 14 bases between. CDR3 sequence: CASSLGGGVSETQYF. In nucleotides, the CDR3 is TGTGCCAGCAGCTTAGGTGGAGGCGTATCCGAGACCCAGTACTTC.

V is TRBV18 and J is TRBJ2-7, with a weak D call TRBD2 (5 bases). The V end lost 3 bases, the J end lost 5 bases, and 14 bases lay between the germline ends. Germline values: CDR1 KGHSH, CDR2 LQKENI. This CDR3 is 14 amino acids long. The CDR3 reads CASSPRLTLDEQYF. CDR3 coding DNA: TGTGCCAGCTCACCCCGACTAACCCTAGACGAGCAGTACTTC.

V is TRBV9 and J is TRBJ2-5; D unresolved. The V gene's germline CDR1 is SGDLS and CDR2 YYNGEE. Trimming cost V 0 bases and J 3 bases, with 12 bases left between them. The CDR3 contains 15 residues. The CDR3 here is CASSVVGQAEETQYF. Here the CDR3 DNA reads TGTGCCAGCAGCGTAGTCGGCCAGGCCGAAGAGACCCAGTACTTC.

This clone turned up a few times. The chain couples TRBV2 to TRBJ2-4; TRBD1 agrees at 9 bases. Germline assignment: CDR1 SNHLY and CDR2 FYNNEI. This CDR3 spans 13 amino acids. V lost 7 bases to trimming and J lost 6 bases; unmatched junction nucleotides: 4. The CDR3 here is CASTGTGTNIQYF. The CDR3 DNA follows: TGTGCCAGCACCGGGACAGGGACAAACATTCAGTACTTC. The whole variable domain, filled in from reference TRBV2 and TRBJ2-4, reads EPEVTQTPSHQVTQMGQEVILRCVPISNHLYFYWYRQILGQKVEFLVSFYNNEISEKSEIFDDQFSVERPDGSNFTLKIRSTKLEDSAMYFCASTGTGTNIQYFGAGTRLSVL.

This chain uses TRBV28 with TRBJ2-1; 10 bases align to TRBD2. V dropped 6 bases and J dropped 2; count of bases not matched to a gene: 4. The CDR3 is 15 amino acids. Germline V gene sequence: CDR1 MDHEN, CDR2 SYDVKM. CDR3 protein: CASRASGGTYNEQFF. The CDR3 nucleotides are TGTGCCAGCAGGGCTAGCGGGGGCACCTACAATGAGCAGTTCTTC.

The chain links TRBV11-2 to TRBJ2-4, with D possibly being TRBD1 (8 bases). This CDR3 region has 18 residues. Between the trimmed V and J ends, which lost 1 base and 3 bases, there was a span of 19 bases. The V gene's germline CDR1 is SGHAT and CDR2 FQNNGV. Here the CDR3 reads CASSLALLTGGVKNIQYF. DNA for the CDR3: TGTGCCAGCAGCTTAGCCCTCCTCACAGGGGGGGTCAAAAACATTCAGTACTTC.

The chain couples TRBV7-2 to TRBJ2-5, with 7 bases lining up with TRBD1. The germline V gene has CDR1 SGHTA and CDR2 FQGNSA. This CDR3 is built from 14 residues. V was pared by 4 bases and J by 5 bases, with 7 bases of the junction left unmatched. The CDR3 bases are TGTGCCAGCAGCTCAGAACAGGGGCGGGAGACCCAGTACTTC. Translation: CASSSEQGRETQYF. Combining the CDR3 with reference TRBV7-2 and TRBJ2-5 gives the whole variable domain GAGVSQSPSNKVTEKGKDVELRCDPISGHTALYWYRQSLGQGLEFLIYFQGNSAPDKSGLPSDRFSAERTGGSVSTLTIQRTQQEDSAVYLCASSSEQGRETQYFGPGTRLLVL.

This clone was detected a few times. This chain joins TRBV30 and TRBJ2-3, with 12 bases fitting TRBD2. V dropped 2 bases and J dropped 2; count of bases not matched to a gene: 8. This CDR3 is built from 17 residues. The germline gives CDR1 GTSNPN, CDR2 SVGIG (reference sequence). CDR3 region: CAWSRLAGVLITDTQYF. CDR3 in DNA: TGTGCCTGGAGTAGACTAGCGGGAGTGTTAATCACAGATACGCAGTATTTT.

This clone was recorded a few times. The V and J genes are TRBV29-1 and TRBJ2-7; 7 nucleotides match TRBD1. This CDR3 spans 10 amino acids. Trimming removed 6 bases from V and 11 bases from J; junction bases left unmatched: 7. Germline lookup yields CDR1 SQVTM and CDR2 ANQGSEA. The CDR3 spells CSVVDRVEYF. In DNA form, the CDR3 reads TGCAGCGTGGTTGACAGGGTCGAGTACTTC.

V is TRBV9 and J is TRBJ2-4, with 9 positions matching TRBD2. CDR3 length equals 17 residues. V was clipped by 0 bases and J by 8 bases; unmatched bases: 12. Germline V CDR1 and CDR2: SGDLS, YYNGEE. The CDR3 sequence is CASSVEPSGTKAYIQYF. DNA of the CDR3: TGTGCCAGCAGCGTAGAGCCTAGCGGGACAAAGGCGTACATTCAGTACTTC.

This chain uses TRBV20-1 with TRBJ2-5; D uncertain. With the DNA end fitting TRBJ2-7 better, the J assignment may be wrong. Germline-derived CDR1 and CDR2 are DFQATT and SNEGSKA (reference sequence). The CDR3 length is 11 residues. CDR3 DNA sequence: TGCAGTGCTAGAAACGAATACGAGCAGTACTTC. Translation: CSARNEYEQYF.

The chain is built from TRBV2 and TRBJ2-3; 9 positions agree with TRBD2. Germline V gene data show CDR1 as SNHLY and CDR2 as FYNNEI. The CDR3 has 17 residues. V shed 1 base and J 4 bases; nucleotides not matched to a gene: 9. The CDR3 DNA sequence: TGTGCCAGCAGTGAAGTAGGTAGCGGGAGTATCCCAGATACGCAGTATTTT. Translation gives CASSEVGSGSIPDTQYF. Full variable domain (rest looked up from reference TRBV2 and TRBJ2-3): EPEVTQTPSHQVTQMGQEVILRCVPISNHLYFYWYRQILGQKVEFLVSFYNNEISEKSEIFDDQFSVERPDGSNFTLKIRSTKLEDSAMYFCASSEVGSGSIPDTQYFGPGTRLTVL.

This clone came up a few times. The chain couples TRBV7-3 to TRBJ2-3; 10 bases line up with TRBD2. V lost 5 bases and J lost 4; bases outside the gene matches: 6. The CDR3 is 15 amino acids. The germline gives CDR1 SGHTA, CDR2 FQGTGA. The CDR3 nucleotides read TGTGCCAGCAGCGCACTAGCGGGGCGACCAGATACGCAGTATTTT. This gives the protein CASSALAGRPDTQYF.

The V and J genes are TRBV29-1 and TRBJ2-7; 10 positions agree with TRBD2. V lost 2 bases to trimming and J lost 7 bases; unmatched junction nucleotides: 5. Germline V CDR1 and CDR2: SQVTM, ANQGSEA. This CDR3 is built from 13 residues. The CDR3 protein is CSVEPRLAGEQYF. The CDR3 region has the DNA TGCAGCGTTGAACCTAGACTAGCGGGTGAGCAGTACTTC.

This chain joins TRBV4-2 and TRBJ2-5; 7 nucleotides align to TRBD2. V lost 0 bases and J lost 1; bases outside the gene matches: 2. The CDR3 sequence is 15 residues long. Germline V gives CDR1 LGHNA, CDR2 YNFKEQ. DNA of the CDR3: TGTGCCAGCAGCCAAGAGGGAGGGGCCCAAGAGACCCAGTACTTC. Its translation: CASSQEGGAQETQYF.

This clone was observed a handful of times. The CDR3 DNA reads as TGTGCCAGCAGCTTAGGGCTGGCGGAGACCCCCTACGAGCAGTACTTC. The encoded protein is CASSLGLAETPYEQYF. The rearrangement links TRBV7-9 to TRBJ2-7; D not resolved. CDR1 is SEHNR and CDR2 is FQNEAQ in the germline V gene (reference sequence). The germline V and J ends were trimmed by 1 base and 2 bases, with 15 bases remaining between them. There are 16 residues in the CDR3.

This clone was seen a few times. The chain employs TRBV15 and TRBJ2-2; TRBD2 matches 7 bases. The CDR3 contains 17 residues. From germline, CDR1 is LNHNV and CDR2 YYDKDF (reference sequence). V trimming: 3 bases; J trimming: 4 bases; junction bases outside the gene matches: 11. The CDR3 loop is CATSSLPPGLPTGELFF. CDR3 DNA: TGTGCCACCAGCAGCTTGCCTCCGGGACTACCCACCGGGGAGCTGTTTTTT.